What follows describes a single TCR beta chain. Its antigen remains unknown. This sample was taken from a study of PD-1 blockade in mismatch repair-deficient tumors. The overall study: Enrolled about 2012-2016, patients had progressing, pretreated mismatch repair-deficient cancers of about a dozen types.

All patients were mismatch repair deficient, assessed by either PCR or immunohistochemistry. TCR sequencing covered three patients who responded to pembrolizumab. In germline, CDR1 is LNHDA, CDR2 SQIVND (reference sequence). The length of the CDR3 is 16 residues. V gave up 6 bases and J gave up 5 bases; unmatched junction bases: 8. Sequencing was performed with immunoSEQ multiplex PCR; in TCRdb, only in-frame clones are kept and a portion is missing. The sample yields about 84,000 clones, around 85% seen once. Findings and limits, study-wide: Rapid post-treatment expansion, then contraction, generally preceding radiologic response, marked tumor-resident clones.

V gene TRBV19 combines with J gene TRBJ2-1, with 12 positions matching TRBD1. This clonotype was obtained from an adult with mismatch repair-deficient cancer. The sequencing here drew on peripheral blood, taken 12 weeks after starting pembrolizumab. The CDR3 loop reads CASSSWGQGADNEQFF. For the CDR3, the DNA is TGTGCCAGTAGCAGCTGGGGACAGGGGGCGGACAATGAGCAGTTCTTC.